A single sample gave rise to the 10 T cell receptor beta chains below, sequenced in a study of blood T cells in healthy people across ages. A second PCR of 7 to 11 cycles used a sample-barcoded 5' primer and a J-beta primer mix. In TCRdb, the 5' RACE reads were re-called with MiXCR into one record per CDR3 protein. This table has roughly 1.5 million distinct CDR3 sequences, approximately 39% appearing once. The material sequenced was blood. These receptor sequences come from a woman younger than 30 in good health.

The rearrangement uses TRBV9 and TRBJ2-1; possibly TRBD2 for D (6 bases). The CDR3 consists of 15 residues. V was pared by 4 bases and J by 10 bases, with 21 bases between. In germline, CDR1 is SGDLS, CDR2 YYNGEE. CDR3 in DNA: TGTGCCAGCAGCCTCGGAGGGGACCCCTCCTACGAGCAGTTCTTC. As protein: CASSLGGDPSYEQFF. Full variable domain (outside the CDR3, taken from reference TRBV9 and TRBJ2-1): DSGVTQTPKHLITATGQRVTLRCSPRSGDLSVYWYQQSLDQGLQFLIQYYNGEERAKGNILERFSAQQFPDLHSELNLSSLELGDSALYFCASSLGGDPSYEQFFGPGTRLTVL.

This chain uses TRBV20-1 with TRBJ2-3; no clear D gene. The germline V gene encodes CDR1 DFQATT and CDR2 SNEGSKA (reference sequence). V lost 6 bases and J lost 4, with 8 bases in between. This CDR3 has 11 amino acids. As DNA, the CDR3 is TGCAGTGCGAACAAAGCAGATACGCAGTATTTT. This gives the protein CSANKADTQYF.

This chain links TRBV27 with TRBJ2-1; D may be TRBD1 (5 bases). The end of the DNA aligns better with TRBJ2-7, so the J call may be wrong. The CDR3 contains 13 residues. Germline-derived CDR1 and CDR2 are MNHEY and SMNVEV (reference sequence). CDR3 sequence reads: CASSLLQDNEQYF. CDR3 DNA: TGTGCCAGCAGTCTATTACAGGACAATGAGCAGTACTTC.

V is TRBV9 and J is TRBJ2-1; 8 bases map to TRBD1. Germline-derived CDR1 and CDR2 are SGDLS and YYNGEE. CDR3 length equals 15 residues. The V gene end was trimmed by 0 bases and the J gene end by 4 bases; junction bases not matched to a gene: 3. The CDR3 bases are TGTGCCAGCAGCGTAGAAGGGACAGGATACAATGAGCAGTTCTTC. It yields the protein CASSVEGTGYNEQFF.

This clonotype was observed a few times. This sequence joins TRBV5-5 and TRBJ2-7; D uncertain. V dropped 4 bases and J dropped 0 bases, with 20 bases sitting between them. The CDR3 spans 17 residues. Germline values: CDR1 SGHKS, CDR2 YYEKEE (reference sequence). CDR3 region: CASSPTFGQSSSYEQYF. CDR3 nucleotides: TGTGCCAGCAGCCCTACCTTTGGGCAATCCAGCTCCTACGAGCAGTACTTC.

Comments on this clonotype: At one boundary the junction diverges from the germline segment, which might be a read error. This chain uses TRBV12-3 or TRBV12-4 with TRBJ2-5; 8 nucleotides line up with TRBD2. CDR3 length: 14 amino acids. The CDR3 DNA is TGTGCCAGCAGTTTGGACGGACTAGCAGCTGAGCAGTACTTT. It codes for CASSLDGLAAEQYF.

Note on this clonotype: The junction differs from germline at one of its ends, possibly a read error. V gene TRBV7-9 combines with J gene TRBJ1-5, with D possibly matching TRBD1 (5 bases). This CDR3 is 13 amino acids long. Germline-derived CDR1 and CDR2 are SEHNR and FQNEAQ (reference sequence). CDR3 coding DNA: TGTGCCGGCAGCTTAGTGGGGGATCAGCCCCAGCATTTT. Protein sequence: CAGSLVGDQPQHF. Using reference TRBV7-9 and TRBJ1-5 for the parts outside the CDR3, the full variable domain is DTGVSQNPRHKITKRGQNVTFRCDPISEHNRLYWYRQTLGQGPEFLTYFQNEAQLEKSRLLSDRFSAERPKGSFSTLEIQRTEQGDSAMYLCAGSLVGDQPQHFGDGTRLSIL.

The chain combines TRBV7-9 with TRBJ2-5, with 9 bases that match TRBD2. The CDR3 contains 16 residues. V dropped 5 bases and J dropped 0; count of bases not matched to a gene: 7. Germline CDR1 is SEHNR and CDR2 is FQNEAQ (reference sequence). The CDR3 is CASSPLSGGHQETQYF. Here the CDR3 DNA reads TGTGCCAGCAGCCCCCTTAGCGGGGGACACCAAGAGACCCAGTACTTC.

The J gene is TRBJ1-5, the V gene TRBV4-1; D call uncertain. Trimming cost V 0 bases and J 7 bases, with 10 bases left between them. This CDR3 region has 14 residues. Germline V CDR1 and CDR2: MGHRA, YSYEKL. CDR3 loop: CASSQDISRQPQHF. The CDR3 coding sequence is TGCGCCAGCAGCCAAGATATTTCACGGCAGCCCCAGCATTTT.

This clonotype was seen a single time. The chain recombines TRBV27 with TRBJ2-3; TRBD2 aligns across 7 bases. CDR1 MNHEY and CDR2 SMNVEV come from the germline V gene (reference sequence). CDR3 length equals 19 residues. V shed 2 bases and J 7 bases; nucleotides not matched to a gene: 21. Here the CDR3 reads CASSLSVGGVGLAVNTQYF. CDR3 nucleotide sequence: TGTGCCAGCAGTTTAAGCGTGGGAGGGGTAGGATTAGCGGTGAATACGCAGTATTTT.